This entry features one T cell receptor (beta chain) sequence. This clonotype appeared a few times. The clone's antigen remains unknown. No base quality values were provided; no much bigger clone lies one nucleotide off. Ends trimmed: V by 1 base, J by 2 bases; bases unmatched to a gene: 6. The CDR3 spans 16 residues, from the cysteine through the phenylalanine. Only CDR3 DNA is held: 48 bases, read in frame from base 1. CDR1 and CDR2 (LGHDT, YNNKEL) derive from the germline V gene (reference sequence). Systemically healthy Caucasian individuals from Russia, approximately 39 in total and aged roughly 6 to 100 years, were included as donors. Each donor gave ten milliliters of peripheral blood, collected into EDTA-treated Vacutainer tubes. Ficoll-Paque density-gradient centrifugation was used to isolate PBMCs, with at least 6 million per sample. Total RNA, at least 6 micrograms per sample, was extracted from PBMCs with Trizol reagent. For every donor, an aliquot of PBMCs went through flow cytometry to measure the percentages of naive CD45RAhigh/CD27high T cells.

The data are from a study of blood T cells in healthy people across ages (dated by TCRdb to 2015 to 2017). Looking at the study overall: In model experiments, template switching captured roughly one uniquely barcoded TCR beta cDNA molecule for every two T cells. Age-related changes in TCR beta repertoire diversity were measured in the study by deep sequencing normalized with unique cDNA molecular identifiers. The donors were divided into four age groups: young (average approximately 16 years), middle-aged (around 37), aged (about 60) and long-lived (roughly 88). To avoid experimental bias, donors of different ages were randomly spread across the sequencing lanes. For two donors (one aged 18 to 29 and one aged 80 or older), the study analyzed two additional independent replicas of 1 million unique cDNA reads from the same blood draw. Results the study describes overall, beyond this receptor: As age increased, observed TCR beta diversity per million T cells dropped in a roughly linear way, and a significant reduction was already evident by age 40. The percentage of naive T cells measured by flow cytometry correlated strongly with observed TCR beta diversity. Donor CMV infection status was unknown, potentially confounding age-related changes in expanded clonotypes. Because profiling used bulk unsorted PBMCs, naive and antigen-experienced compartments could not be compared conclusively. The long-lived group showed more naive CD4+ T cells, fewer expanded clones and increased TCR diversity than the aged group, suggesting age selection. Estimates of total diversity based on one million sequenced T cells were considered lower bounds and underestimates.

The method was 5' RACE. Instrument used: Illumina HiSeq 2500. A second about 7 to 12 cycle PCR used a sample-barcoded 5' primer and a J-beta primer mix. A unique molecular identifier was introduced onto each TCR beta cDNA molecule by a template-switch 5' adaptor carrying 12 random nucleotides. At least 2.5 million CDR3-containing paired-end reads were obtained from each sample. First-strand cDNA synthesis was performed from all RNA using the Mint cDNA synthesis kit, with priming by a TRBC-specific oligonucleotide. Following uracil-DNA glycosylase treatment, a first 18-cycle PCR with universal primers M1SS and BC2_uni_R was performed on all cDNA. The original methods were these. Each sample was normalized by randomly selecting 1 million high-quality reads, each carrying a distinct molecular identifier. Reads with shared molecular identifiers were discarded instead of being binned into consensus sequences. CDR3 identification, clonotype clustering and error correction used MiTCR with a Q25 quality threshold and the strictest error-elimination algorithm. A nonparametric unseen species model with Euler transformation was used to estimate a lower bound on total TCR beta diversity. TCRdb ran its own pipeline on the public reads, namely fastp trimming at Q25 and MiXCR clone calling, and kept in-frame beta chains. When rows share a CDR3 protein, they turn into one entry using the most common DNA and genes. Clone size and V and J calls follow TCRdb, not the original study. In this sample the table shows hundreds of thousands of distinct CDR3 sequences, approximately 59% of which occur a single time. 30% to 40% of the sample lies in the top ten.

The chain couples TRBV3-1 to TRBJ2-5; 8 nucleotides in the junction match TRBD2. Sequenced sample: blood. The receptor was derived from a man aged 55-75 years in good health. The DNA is TGTGCCAGCAGCCAAGTGATAGCGGGGATACAAGAGACCCAGTACTTC. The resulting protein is CASSQVIAGIQETQYF.